This T cell receptor beta chain derives from a study of beta chain features in type 1 diabetes. V gave up 0 bases and J gave up 2 bases; unmatched junction bases: 8. The germline V gene has CDR1 LGHNA and CDR2 YNFKEQ. This CDR3 comprises 18 residues. The sequenced template was cDNA made from the entire isolated RNA. Clones were read by immunoSEQ multiplex PCR, and TCRdb kept only the in-frame ones, dropping some. The sample has over 700,000 clones; roughly 15% are singletons. Naive, central memory, regulatory and stem cell-like memory cells within the CD4+ compartment were sorted using CD45RO/CCR7/CD25/CD127/CD95/CD27.

Sequencing was performed on naive CD4+ T cells from blood. This sequence joins TRBV4-2 and TRBJ2-2; 8 bases map to TRBD1. This sequence was found in a woman aged 18 to 35 in good health. The CDR3 loop is CASSQELTAGGNTGELFF. CDR3 sequence (DNA): TGTGCCAGCAGCCAAGAATTAACGGCAGGGGGCAACACCGGGGAGCTGTTTTTT.